This T cell receptor beta chain was profiled in a study of blood T cell repertoires in COVID-19 (dated by TCRdb to about 2020). Study-level background: Collaborator samples came from the United States, Italy and Spain and covered acute and convalescent phases of COVID-19. The material from the prospective study consisted of cDNA or gDNA derived from T cells, B-cell-depleted T cells, or PBMCs. Deeply sampled blood TCRbeta repertoires from subjects exposed to, actively infected with, or recovered from COVID-19 were included in the dataset. The repertoires were released in a freely available public database meant as a resource for research on the immune response to SARS-CoV-2. The samples were drawn from the first 160 participants of the ongoing ImmuneRACE study and from over 950 subjects provided by 6 global collaborators. Sample metadata almost always included a de-identified subject ID, COVID-19 status, age in years and sex. Where available, HLA class I and class II types were obtained from metadata supplied by the sample provider rather than from assay-based typing.

In the germline V gene, CDR1 corresponds to MNHEY and CDR2 to SVGEGT. Taken from cysteine to phenylalanine, the CDR3 has 13 residues. The retained sequence is limited to the CDR3, 39 bases, with the frame set at the first base. The germline ends are 12 bases apart after V is trimmed by 5 bases and J by 5 bases. Worth noting for this clone: No cognate antigen has been identified for it. The record has no base qualities; no much larger clone is one base away.

TCRbeta CDR3 regions were amplified from genomic DNA by means of the immunoSEQ Assay, a bias-controlled multiplex PCR. Under the source paper's analysis protocol: Nucleated cell counts per sample were estimated from amplification of reference gene primers within the assay. To quantify the absolute abundance of each unique TCRbeta CDR3 rearrangement, sequence reads were collapsed and filtered. For each sample, productive Simpson clonality was calculated as the square root of Simpson's diversity index over productive rearrangements. Here the immuneACCESS table is served through TCRdb, limited to in-frame sequences with V and J called. Missing clones are a known gap in these copies; in checked studies unresolved V genes cover under half, and the rest lacks a known reason. The D gene and trimming were derived from the DNA, and the V and J assignments and clone size from that table. This sample lists approximately 300,000 clones; around 86% were detected once. 10% of the sample goes to the ten largest clones.

Enrolling through a virtual design, the prospective study's participants ranged in age from roughly 18 to 89 years and lived across roughly 23 United States geographic areas. In the prospective study, participants were assigned to cohorts based on the clinical history participants reported in a screening survey and a study questionnaire. For ImmuneRACE Cohort 3, a participant was defined as recovered based on two consecutive negative NP/OP PCR tests, clearance by a healthcare professional, or resolution of symptoms. In the prospective study, mobile phlebotomists collected whole blood, serum and a nasopharyngeal or oropharyngeal swab from each participant. Over a roughly 2-month period, participants in the prospective study had the option of providing additional blood draws and questionnaires. Blood samples from the prospective study were shipped frozen or at room temperature prior to DNA extraction.

Study-level results and caveats: Clinical and demographic metadata were provided uncurated, with the amount varying by source and participant.

The sequence links TRBV6-2 or TRBV6-3 to TRBJ1-2; 6 matching bases give a weak D call of TRBD1. Sequences were obtained from PBMCs or T cells enriched from blood (not recorded which). The source of this sequence is a young woman who had recovered from COVID-19. The CDR3 sequence is CASSRTDYYGYTF. The DNA reads as follows: TGTGCCAGCAGTAGGACAGATTATTATGGCTACACCTTC.